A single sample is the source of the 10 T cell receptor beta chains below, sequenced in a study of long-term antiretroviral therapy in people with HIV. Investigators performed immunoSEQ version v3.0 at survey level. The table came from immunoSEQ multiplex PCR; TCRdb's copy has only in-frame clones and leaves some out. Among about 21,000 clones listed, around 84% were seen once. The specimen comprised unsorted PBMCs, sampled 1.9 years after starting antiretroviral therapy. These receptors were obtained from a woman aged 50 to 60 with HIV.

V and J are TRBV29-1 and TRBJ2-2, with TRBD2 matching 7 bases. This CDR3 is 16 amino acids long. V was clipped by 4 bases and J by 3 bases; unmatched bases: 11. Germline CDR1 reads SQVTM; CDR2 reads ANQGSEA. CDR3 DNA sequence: TGCAGCGTTGTTGTTATGGGGAGGGACTACACCGGGGAGCTGTTTTTT. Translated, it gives CSVVVMGRDYTGELFF.

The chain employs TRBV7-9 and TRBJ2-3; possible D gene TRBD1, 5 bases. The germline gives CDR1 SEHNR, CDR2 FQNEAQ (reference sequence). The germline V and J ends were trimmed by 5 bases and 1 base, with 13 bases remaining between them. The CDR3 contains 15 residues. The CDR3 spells CASSEAQGRTDTQYF. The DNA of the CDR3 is TGTGCCAGCAGCGAAGCCCAGGGCCGCACAGATACGCAGTATTTT. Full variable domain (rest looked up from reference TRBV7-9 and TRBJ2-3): DTGVSQNPRHKITKRGQNVTFRCDPISEHNRLYWYRQTLGQGPEFLTYFQNEAQLEKSRLLSDRFSAERPKGSFSTLEIQRTEQGDSAMYLCASSEAQGRTDTQYFGPGTRLTVL.

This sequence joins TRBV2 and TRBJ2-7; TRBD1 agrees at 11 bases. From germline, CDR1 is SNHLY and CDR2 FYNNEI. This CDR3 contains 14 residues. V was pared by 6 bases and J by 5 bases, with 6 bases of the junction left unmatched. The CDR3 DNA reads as TGTGCCAGCAGCGGGGGACAGGGGGTAAACGAGCAGTACTTC. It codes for CASSGGQGVNEQYF.

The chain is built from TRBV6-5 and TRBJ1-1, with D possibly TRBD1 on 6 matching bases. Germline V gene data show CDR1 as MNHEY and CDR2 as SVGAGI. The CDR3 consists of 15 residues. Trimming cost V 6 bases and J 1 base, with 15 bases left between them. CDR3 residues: CASSLSGGRNTEAFF. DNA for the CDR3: TGTGCCAGCAGCCTCTCGGGGGGCAGGAACACTGAAGCTTTCTTT.

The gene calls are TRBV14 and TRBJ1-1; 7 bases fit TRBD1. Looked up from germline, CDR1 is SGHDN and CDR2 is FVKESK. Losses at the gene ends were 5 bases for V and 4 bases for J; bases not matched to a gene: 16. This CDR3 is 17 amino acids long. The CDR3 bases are TGTGCCAGCAGCTTTTCCTGGACAGGAGGTGGTATCACTGAAGCTTTCTTT. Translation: CASSFSWTGGGITEAFF. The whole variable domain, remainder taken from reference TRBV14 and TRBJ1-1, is EAGVTQFPSHSVIEKGQTVTLRCDPISGHDNLYWYRRVMGKEIKFLLHFVKESKQDESGMPNNRFLAERTGGTYSTLKVQPAELEDSGVYFCASSFSWTGGGITEAFFGQGTRLTVV.

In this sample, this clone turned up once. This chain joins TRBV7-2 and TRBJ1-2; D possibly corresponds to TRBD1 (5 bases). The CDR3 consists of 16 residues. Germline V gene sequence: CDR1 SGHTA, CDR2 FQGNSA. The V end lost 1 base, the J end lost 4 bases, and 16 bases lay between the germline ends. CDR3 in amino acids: CASSLGGAGEGYGYTF. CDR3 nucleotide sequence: TGTGCCAGCAGCTTAGGAGGGGCAGGTGAGGGCTATGGCTACACCTTC.

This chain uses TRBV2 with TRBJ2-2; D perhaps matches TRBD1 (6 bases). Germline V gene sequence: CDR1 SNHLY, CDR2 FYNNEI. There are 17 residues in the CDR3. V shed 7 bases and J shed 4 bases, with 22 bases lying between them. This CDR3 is CASNPTERGSGTGELFF. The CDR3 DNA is TGTGCCAGCAACCCAACAGAGAGGGGGAGCGGCACCGGGGAGCTGTTTTTT.

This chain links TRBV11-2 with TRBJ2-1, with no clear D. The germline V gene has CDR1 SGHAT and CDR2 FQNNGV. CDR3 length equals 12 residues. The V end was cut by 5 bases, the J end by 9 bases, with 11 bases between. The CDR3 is CASSEQFAEQFF. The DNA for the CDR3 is TGTGCCAGCAGCGAGCAATTTGCTGAGCAGTTCTTC.

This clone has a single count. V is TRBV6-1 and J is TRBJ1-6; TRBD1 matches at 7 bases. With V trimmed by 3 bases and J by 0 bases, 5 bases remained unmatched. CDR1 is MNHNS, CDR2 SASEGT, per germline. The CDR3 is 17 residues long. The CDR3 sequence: CASSDGTVSSYNSPLHF. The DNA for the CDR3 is TGTGCCAGCAGTGATGGGACAGTTAGCTCCTATAATTCACCCCTCCACTTT.

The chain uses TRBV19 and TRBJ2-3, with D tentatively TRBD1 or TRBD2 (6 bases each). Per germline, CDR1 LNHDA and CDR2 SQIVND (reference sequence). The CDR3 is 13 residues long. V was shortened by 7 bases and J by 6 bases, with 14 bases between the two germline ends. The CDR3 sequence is CASTQGGPDTQYF. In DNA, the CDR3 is TGTGCCAGTACCCAAGGGGGGCCCGATACGCAGTATTTT.